The TCR beta chain described here comes from a study of T cell repertoires in cytomegalovirus infection. TCRdb re-called the reads with MiXCR, one entry per CDR3 protein. The sample contains around 350,000 distinct CDR3 sequences, roughly 18% of which appear only once. Trimming shortened V by 0 bases and J by 5 bases, and 14 bases separated the two germline ends. CDR1 and CDR2 from the germline V gene are WSHSY and SAAADI. The CDR3 sequence is 15 residues long. The chain has TRBV10-2 and TRBJ2-7, with TRBD1 as a possible D gene (5 bases). The sample consisted of PBMCs. This receptor was obtained from a human donor in good health (CMV status not recorded). Some clones in this sample may be carry-over from other donors' samples. Written as DNA, the CDR3 is TGCGCCAGCAGTGAGTCAGGAAACAGGCAGGACGAGCAGTACTTC. It codes for CASSESGNRQDEQYF.